A single sample is the source of the 10 T cell receptor beta chains below, sequenced in a study of beta chain features in type 1 diabetes. Study findings and constraints: Researchers report that Type 1 diabetes patients had moderately but significantly shorter TCRB CDR3s across all four CD4+ subsets.

Which antigens these TCRs recognize remains unknown. Reverse transcribing all isolated RNA meant expressed TCRB transcripts were sequenced. Method: immunoSEQ multiplex PCR; TCRdb's copy keeps in-frame clones and lacks some. The data show under 300,000 clones, around 13% seen once. Sequencing input: naive CD4+ T cells from blood. Source of these receptors: a man aged 30-40 years with type 1 diabetes.

This clone was seen only a few times. CDR3 nucleotide sequence: TGTGCCAGCAGCACCGGGACAGGGGGAAAGGATGAGCAGTTCTTC. Translating gives CASSTGTGGKDEQFF. The chain uses TRBV7-9 and TRBJ2-1; 11 bases fit TRBD1. The germline V gene encodes CDR1 SEHNR and CDR2 FQNEAQ (reference sequence). J was trimmed by 8 bases and V by 5 bases; bases with no gene match: 8. The CDR3 contains 15 residues.

This clone occurred a few times. The CDR3 bases are TGTGCCACCAGCGGGACTTCGAACACCGGGGAGCTGTTTTTT. Amino acids: CATSGTSNTGELFF. V and J are TRBV6-5 and TRBJ2-2, with 7 positions matching TRBD2. The CDR3 is 14 residues long. Germline trimming cut 10 bases from V and 0 bases from J; bases unmatched to any gene: 5. Germline CDR1 MNHEY, CDR2 SVGAGI.

This clone was counted only a few times. This chain joins TRBV4-1 and TRBJ2-2; the D gene is possibly TRBD2 (6 bases). Germline values: CDR1 MGHRA, CDR2 YSYEKL. Trimming removed 1 base at V and 1 base at J, with 10 bases between. The CDR3 loop spans 16 amino acids. The CDR3 DNA sequence: TGCGCCAGCAGCCAAGGGGCAGCGGGGAACACCGGGGAGCTGTTTTTT. Translation: CASSQGAAGNTGELFF.

This clone appeared a few times. The chain joins TRBV19 to TRBJ2-3; tentative D call: TRBD2 (5 bases). V lost 5 bases and J lost 3, with 15 bases in between. The germline gives CDR1 LNHDA, CDR2 SQIVND (reference sequence). The CDR3 extends over 15 amino acids. CDR3 amino acids: CASSPGGLLTDTQYF. The CDR3 DNA follows: TGTGCCAGTAGTCCCGGAGGACTGTTAACAGATACGCAGTATTTT.

V gene TRBV9 combines with J gene TRBJ2-7, with TRBD2 as a possible D gene (6 bases). The CDR3 runs to 16 residues. Trimming pared 0 bases from V and 6 bases from J, leaving 19 bases between. CDR1 SGDLS and CDR2 YYNGEE come from the germline V gene. CDR3 sequence reads: CASSVAKGRPPGEQYF. The DNA of the CDR3 is TGTGCCAGCAGCGTAGCGAAGGGGAGGCCCCCAGGCGAGCAGTACTTC.

This clone was counted a few times. The chain recombines TRBV9 with TRBJ2-7, with 7 positions matching TRBD2. The V gene's germline CDR1 is SGDLS and CDR2 YYNGEE. The CDR3 covers 14 residues. Trimming removed 0 bases from V and 2 bases from J; junction bases left unmatched: 2. Written as DNA, the CDR3 is TGTGCCAGCAGCGTAGGGGAGGGCCCCTACGAGCAGTACTTC. It is translated as CASSVGEGPYEQYF.

The chain uses TRBV6-5 and TRBJ1-3; 8 bases align to TRBD1. Germline assignment: CDR1 MNHEY and CDR2 SVGAGI. V dropped 5 bases and J dropped 1; count of bases not matched to a gene: 1. This CDR3 spans 14 amino acids. DNA of the CDR3: TGTGCCAGCAGTCGACAGGGGTCTGGAAACACCATATATTTT. Its protein product is CASSRQGSGNTIYF.

The sample holds a few counts of this clone. This chain joins TRBV30 and TRBJ2-5; the match to TRBD1 covers 7 bases. The CDR3 contains 13 residues. Germline loops: CDR1 GTSNPN, CDR2 SVGIG (reference sequence). Trimming removed 7 bases from V and 4 bases from J; junction bases left unmatched: 9. The CDR3 is CAYDRVGLETQYF. The CDR3 DNA sequence: TGTGCCTACGACAGGGTCGGATTAGAGACCCAGTACTTC.

The V and J genes are TRBV7-9 and TRBJ1-2, with 7 bases aligning to TRBD1. V shed 1 base and J 4 bases; nucleotides not matched to a gene: 6. The CDR3 is made up of 15 amino acids. CDR1 is SEHNR and CDR2 is FQNEAQ in the germline V gene (reference sequence). CDR3 DNA sequence: TGTGCCAGCAGCTTAGGCCAGGGGGGAACCTATGGCTACACCTTC. Translating it yields CASSLGQGGTYGYTF.

This chain uses TRBV27 with TRBJ2-3, with TRBD2 matching 10 bases. The CDR3 is 14 residues long. The germline gives CDR1 MNHEY, CDR2 SMNVEV (reference sequence). V gave up 6 bases and J gave up 4 bases; unmatched junction bases: 4. The CDR3 DNA reads as TGTGCCAGCAGCCAGCGGGGGGGATCAGATACGCAGTATTTT. This translates into CASSQRGGSDTQYF.